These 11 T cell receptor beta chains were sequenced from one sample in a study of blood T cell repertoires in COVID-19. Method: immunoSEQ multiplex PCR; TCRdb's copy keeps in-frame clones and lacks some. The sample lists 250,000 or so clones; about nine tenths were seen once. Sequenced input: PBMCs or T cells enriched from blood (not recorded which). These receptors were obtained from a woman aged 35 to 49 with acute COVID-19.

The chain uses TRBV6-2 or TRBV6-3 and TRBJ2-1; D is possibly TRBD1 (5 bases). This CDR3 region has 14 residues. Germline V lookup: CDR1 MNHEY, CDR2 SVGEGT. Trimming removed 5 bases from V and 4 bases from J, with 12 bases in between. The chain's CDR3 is CASSMDTVYNEQFF. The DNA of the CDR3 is TGTGCCAGCAGTATGGACACGGTGTACAATGAGCAGTTCTTC.

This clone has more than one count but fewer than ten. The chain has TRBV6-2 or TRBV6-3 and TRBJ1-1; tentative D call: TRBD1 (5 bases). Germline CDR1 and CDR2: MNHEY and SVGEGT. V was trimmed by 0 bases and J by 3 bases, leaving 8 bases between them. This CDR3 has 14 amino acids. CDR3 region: CASSYSRAYTEAFF. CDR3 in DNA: TGTGCCAGCAGTTACTCCAGGGCTTACACTGAAGCTTTCTTT.

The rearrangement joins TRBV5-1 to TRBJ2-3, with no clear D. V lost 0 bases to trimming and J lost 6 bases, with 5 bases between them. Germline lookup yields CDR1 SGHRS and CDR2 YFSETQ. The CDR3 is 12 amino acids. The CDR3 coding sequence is TGCGCCAGCAGCTTGGCCGGGGATACGCAGTATTTT. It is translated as CASSLAGDTQYF.

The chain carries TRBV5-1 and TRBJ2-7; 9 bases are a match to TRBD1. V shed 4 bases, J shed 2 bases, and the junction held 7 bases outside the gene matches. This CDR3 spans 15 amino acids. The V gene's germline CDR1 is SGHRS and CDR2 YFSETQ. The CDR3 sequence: CASSEGQGATYEQYV. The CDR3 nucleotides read TGCGCCAGCAGCGAGGGACAGGGAGCAACCTACGAGCAGTACGTC.

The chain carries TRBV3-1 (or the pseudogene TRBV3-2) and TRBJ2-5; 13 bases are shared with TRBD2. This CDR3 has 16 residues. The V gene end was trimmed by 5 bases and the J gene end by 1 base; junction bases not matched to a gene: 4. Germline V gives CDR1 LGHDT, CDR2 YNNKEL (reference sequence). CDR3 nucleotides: TGTGCCAGCAGCAGACTAGCGGGGGGCTTCCAAGAGACCCAGTACTTC. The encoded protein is CASSRLAGGFQETQYF.

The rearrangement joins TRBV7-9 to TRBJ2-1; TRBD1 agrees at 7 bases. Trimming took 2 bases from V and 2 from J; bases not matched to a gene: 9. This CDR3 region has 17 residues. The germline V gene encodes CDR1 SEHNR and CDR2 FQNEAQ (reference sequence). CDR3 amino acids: CASSLLGKGATYNEQFF. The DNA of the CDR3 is TGTGCCAGCAGCTTATTAGGGAAGGGGGCCACCTACAATGAGCAGTTCTTC. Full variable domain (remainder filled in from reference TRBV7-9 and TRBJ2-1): DTGVSQNPRHKITKRGQNVTFRCDPISEHNRLYWYRQTLGQGPEFLTYFQNEAQLEKSRLLSDRFSAERPKGSFSTLEIQRTEQGDSAMYLCASSLLGKGATYNEQFFGPGTRLTVL.

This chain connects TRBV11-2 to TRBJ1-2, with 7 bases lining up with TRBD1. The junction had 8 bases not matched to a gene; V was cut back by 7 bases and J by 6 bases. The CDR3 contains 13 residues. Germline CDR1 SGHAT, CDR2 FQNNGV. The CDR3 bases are TGTGCCAGCACCACAGGGGATGGCGATGGCTACACCTTC. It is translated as CASTTGDGDGYTF.

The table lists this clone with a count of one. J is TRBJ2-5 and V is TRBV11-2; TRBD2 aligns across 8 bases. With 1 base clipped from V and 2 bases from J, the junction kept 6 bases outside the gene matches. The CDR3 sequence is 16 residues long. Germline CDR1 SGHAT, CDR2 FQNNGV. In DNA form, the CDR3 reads TGTGCCAGCAGCTTAGGGGTCCGGGGGGGTCAAGAGACCCAGTACTTC. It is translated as CASSLGVRGGQETQYF.

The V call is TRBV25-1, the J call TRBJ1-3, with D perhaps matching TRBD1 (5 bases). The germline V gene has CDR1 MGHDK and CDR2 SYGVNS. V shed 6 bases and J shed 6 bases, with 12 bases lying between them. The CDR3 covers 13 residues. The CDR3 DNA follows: TGTGCCAGCAGCGCAGGGTCTATAAACACCATATATTTT. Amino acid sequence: CASSAGSINTIYF. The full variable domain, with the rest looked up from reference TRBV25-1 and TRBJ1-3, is EADIYQTPRYLVIGTGKKITLECSQTMGHDKMYWYQQDPGMELHLIHYSYGVNSTEKGDLSSESTVSRIRTEHFPLTLESARPSHTSQYLCASSAGSINTIYFGEGSWLTVV.

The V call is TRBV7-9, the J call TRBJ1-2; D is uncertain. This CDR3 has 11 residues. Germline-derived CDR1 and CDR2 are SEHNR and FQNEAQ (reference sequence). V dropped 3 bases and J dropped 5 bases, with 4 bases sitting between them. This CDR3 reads CASSFSYGYTF. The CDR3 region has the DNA TGTGCCAGCAGCTTTTCGTATGGCTACACCTTC.

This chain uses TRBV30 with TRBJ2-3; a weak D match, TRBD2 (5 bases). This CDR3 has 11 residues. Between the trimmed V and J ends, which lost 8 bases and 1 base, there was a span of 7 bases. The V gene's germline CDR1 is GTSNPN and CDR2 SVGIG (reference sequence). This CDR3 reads CAGAGTDTQYF. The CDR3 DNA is TGTGCCGGAGCGGGCACAGATACGCAGTATTTT.